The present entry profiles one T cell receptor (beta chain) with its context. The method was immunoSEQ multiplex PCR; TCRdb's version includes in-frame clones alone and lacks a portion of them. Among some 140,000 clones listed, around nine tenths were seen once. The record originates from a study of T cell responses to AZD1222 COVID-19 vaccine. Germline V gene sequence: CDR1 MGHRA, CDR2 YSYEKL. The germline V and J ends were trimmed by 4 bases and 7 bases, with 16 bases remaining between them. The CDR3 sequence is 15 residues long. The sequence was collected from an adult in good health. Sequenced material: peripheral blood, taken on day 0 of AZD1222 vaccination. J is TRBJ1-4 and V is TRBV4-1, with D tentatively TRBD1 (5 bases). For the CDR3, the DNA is TGCGCCAGCAGCCCTACCGGATGGGGCGGTGAAAAACTGTTTTTT. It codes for CASSPTGWGGEKLFF.